The T cell receptor (beta chain) described here comes from a study of control samples from healthy donors and cancer patients. The assay was immunoSEQ multiplex PCR, and TCRdb's table has in-frame clones only and misses some. The table lists under 70,000 clones, approximately 88% of them singletons. V lost 1 base and J 5 bases, leaving 13 bases between the germline ends. There are 14 residues in the CDR3. The sequence was obtained from a man between 50 and 59 years old in good health. Sequenced sample: blood. The chain employs TRBV5-3 and TRBJ2-7; D call uncertain. TRBV5-3 carries the ORF label, with uncertain function. The CDR3 DNA reads TGTGCCAGAAGCTTGCCCTCCCTTACCCACGAGCAGTACTTC. Its protein is CARSLPSLTHEQYF.